Detailed here is one TCR beta chain. This record belongs to a study of blood T cell repertoires in COVID-19. As for the study in general: Collection of acute and convalescent COVID-19 samples took place in the United States, Italy and Spain. PBMCs, B-cell-depleted T cells, or T cells were the source of the cDNA or gDNA that made up the material.

Germline V gene lookup returns CDR1 SGHDT and CDR2 YYEEEE. There are 14 residues in the CDR3. V was shortened by 4 bases and J by 5 bases, with 12 bases between the two germline ends. Profiling relied on immunoSEQ multiplex PCR, and the TCRdb table lists in-frame clones only, not all of them. This sample has roughly 60,000 clones, with about 87% found just once. The receptor was isolated from a man aged 70-80 years with acute or convalescent COVID-19. This chain links TRBV5-6 with TRBJ2-2, with D possibly being TRBD1 (5 bases). The sample taken for sequencing was peripheral blood. The CDR3 DNA follows: TGTGCCAGCAGCAATCAGGGTGGGACCGGGGAGCTGTTTTTT. This gives the protein CASSNQGGTGELFF.